This T cell receptor (beta chain) was profiled in a study of PD-1 blockade in classical Hodgkin lymphoma. The germline gives CDR1 MNHNS, CDR2 SASEGT. V lost 2 bases and J 8 bases, leaving 15 bases between the germline ends. CDR3 length: 14 residues. Concerning this clone itself: Antigen: not known.

Only in-frame clones appear in the TCRdb table, and some are missing; sequencing was by immunoSEQ multiplex PCR. The sample carries 20,000 to 25,000 clones, around 80% recorded once. Regarding the study as a whole: Exclusion was applied to patients who started nivolumab under 1 year after ASCT. Before treatment, complete responders showed about the same diversity as newly diagnosed patients. When set against healthy donors, newly diagnosed patients were reported to show lower baseline TCR diversity.

Brentuximab vedotin exposure varied, and every patient relapsed after autologous stem cell transplantation. Sequencing used peripheral blood mononuclear cells (PBMCs), obtained before the second cycle of nivolumab. This TCR was sampled from a human donor with classical Hodgkin lymphoma. The rearrangement uses TRBV6-1 and TRBJ1-1, with D unresolved. The CDR3 DNA is TGTGCCAGCAGTGAACCACCGCGGGTAGTCGAAGCTTTCTTT. Translating it yields CASSEPPRVVEAFF.